The subject of this entry is one TCR beta chain. The data were taken from a study of blood T cell repertoires in COVID-19. The method was immunoSEQ multiplex PCR; TCRdb's version includes in-frame clones alone and lacks a portion of them. The sample shows under 250,000 clones, roughly 92% of them seen only once. Recruited during active infection, patients (from Seattle) were subsequently followed longitudinally. This CDR3 comprises 15 residues. V shed 3 bases and J shed 4 bases, with 13 bases lying between them. Per the germline V gene, CDR1 is LNHDA and CDR2 is SQIVND (reference sequence). The chain uses TRBV19 and TRBJ1-5; no definite D call. What was sequenced was peripheral blood. This TCR came from a man in his sixties with COVID-19, enrolled during active disease. CDR3 bases: TGTGCCAGTAGTATCGTCGGGGAGGTGAATCAGCCCCAGCATTTT. Its translation: CASSIVGEVNQPQHF.